This passage covers 4 T cell receptor beta chains from one sample sequenced in a study of blood T cell repertoires in COVID-19. TCRdb keeps only in-frame clones here, not all; method: immunoSEQ multiplex PCR. Of under 60,000 clones listed, 65% to 80% are singletons. Sequencing was done on a sample of peripheral blood. Receptors were obtained from a man between 70 and 80 years old with acute or convalescent COVID-19.

The rearrangement joins TRBV18 to TRBJ1-2; 11 bases map to TRBD1. The CDR3 consists of 13 residues. The V and J ends lost 6 bases and 6 bases, in that order; junction bases with no gene match: 3. The germline V gene has CDR1 KGHSH and CDR2 LQKENI. The DNA for the CDR3 is TGTGCCAGCTCGGGACAGGGGGTTGATGGCTACACCTTC. It encodes CASSGQGVDGYTF.

The rearrangement joins TRBV28 to TRBJ2-5; tentatively, D is TRBD1 (5 bases). The germline gives CDR1 MDHEN, CDR2 SYDVKM. V lost 10 bases to trimming and J lost 5 bases, with 29 bases between them. This CDR3 is 17 amino acids long. The chain's CDR3 is CAIGKQGPWARRETQYF. For the CDR3, the DNA is TGTGCCATCGGCAAGCAGGGCCCGTGGGCCCGACGGGAGACCCAGTACTTC.

V is TRBV24-1 and J is TRBJ2-3, with TRBD2 matching 10 bases. Germline CDR1 KGHDR, CDR2 SFDVKD. The CDR3 is 17 residues long. V lost 3 bases to trimming and J lost 5 bases; unmatched junction nucleotides: 10. CDR3 coding DNA: TGTGCCACCAGTGATCCTAGCGGGAGCGACGGGGGAGATACGCAGTATTTT. Translation: CATSDPSGSDGGDTQYF.

For the CDR3, the DNA is TGTGCCAGCAGTCCCGGGACAGGGGCCCATGGCTACACCTTC. Residues: CASSPGTGAHGYTF. The chain is built from TRBV6-2 or TRBV6-3 and TRBJ1-2; 10 nucleotides agree with TRBD1. V trimming: 5 bases; J trimming: 6 bases; junction bases outside the gene matches: 6. Germline assignment: CDR1 MNHEY and CDR2 SVGEGT. The CDR3 consists of 14 residues.